A single sample is the source of the 21 T cell receptor beta chains below, sequenced in a study of Tregs in tolerant kidney transplant recipients. Sequencing used immunoSEQ multiplex PCR; TCRdb keeps in-frame clones, though not all of them. The sample lists about 64,000 clones, 70% to 90% occurring once. The nonmyeloablative bone marrow transplants came from related graft donors, with transient mixed chimerism. Here the sequenced sample was CD4+ T cells from blood (PBMCs), taken 6 months after the transplant. The receptors come from a human patient who received a combined kidney and bone marrow transplant. Some T cells may have come from the graft donor.

This chain uses TRBV19 with TRBJ1-2, with 8 nucleotides matching TRBD1. Germline assignment: CDR1 LNHDA and CDR2 SQIVND (reference sequence). V dropped 3 bases and J dropped 0; count of bases not matched to a gene: 3. This CDR3 region has 15 residues. The CDR3: CASSMRQGPNYGYTF. CDR3 in DNA: TGTGCCAGTAGTATGCGACAGGGGCCTAACTATGGCTACACCTTC.

This chain uses TRBV5-1 with TRBJ1-2; the D is unclear. Trimming pared 2 bases from V and 2 bases from J, leaving 7 bases between. The CDR3 loop spans 13 amino acids. Germline loops: CDR1 SGHRS, CDR2 YFSETQ. The CDR3 region is CASSLPENYGYTF. For the CDR3, the DNA is TGCGCCAGCAGCTTACCGGAGAACTATGGCTACACCTTC.

The chain combines TRBV9 with TRBJ2-2, with a weak D call TRBD2 (6 bases). The CDR3 length is 15 residues. Germline CDR1 reads SGDLS; CDR2 reads YYNGEE. V was clipped by 3 bases and J by 1 base, with 10 bases between them. The DNA for the CDR3 is TGTGCCAGCAGCGCCCATAGCGGGAACACCGGGGAGCTGTTTTTT. Its protein product is CASSAHSGNTGELFF.

In this sample, this clone turned up once. CDR3 DNA: TGTGCCTGGAGTGTAAATGGACTGAATGAAAAACTGTTTTTT. This translates into CAWSVNGLNEKLFF. The V and J genes are TRBV30 and TRBJ1-4; D remains ambiguous. Between the trimmed V and J ends, which lost 0 bases and 5 bases, there was a span of 10 bases. Germline loops: CDR1 GTSNPN, CDR2 SVGIG (reference sequence). This CDR3 is built from 14 residues.

The chain combines TRBV29-1 with TRBJ1-1; possibly TRBD1 for D (6 bases). CDR3 length equals 13 residues. Trimming left V 4 bases short and J 1 base short, with 10 bases between. The germline CDR1 and CDR2 sequences are SQVTM and ANQGSEA. Here the CDR3 reads CSVGGQKNTEAFF. The CDR3, as DNA: TGCAGCGTTGGAGGACAGAAGAACACTGAAGCTTTCTTT.

This chain links TRBV30 with TRBJ2-7; tentatively, D is TRBD2 (6 bases). Trimming left V 2 bases short and J 4 bases short, with 12 bases between. Germline V lookup: CDR1 GTSNPN, CDR2 SVGIG (reference sequence). The length of the CDR3 is 13 residues. CDR3 nucleotides: TGTGCCTGGAGTTTCGCGGGACTGTACGAGCAGTACTTC. Protein product: CAWSFAGLYEQYF.

The rearrangement joins TRBV10-3 to TRBJ2-2; the D is unclear. CDR3 length: 14 amino acids. From germline, CDR1 is ENHRY and CDR2 SYGVKD. V was pared by 7 bases and J by 2 bases, with 11 bases between. Written as DNA, the CDR3 is TGTGCCATCACCCAGGCAGCCAACACCGGGGAGCTGTTTTTT. This translates into CAITQAANTGELFF.

This rearrangement joins TRBV11-3 to TRBJ2-7, with 7 positions matching TRBD1. Germline V gene data show CDR1 as SGHNT and CDR2 as YENEEA. The CDR3 length is 13 residues. The V and J ends lost 5 bases and 0 bases, in that order; junction bases with no gene match: 1. This CDR3 is CASSRDSSYEQYF. CDR3 in DNA: TGTGCCAGCAGCCGGGACAGCTCCTACGAGCAGTACTTC.

Here the CDR3 DNA reads TGTGCCACCAGGCCTAGCGGGAGCTACGAGCAGTACTTC. Encoded protein: CATRPSGSYEQYF. The V gene is TRBV15, the J gene TRBJ2-7; 10 nucleotides line up with TRBD2. Germline V lookup: CDR1 LNHNV, CDR2 YYDKDF (reference sequence). J was trimmed by 3 bases and V by 6 bases; bases with no gene match: 2. This CDR3 contains 13 residues.

This clone came up once. J is TRBJ1-2 and V is TRBV19; D remains ambiguous. CDR3 size: 14 residues. Germline values: CDR1 LNHDA, CDR2 SQIVND (reference sequence). The V gene lost 3 bases and the J gene lost 1 base, with 9 bases spanning the gap. The CDR3 is CASSIPGINYGYTF. The CDR3 DNA reads TGTGCCAGTAGTATCCCCGGGATTAACTATGGCTACACCTTC.

As regards this clone: Other DNA sequences from this sample encode an identical CDR3 as well. The chain uses TRBV12-5 and TRBJ2-3; D is undetermined. The V gene's germline CDR1 is LGHNT and CDR2 FRNRAP. Trimming shortened V by 1 base and J by 0 bases, and 8 bases separated the two germline ends. This CDR3 has 15 amino acids. CDR3 nucleotide sequence: TGTGCTAGTGGTTTGGGGCAGACTAGCACAGATACGCAGTATTTT. Translation gives CASGLGQTSTDTQYF.

This chain uses TRBV18 with TRBJ2-3; D unresolved. Germline CDR1 is KGHSH and CDR2 is LQKENI. V was cut by 3 bases and J by 2 bases, with 12 bases left in between. CDR3 length equals 15 residues. CDR3 region: CASSPVNGPTDTQYF. The DNA of the CDR3 is TGTGCCAGCTCACCTGTTAACGGTCCCACAGATACGCAGTATTTT. Complete variable domain (other parts from reference TRBV18 and TRBJ2-3): NAGVMQNPRHLVRRRGQEARLRCSPMKGHSHVYWYRQLPEEGLKFMVYLQKENIIDESGMPKERFSAEFPKEGPSILRIQQVVRGDSAAYFCASSPVNGPTDTQYFGPGTRLTVL.

This rearrangement joins TRBV4-1 to TRBJ1-2; D remains ambiguous. This CDR3 is built from 14 residues. V lost 2 bases and J lost 0, with 7 bases in between. The V gene's germline CDR1 is MGHRA and CDR2 YSYEKL. The CDR3 here is CASSQPLANYGYTF. The CDR3 coding sequence is TGCGCCAGCAGCCAACCTTTAGCTAACTATGGCTACACCTTC.

This chain joins TRBV7-2 and TRBJ2-2; TRBD1 matches at 8 bases. J gave up 8 bases and V 7 bases, and 24 bases lay outside the gene matches. Germline V gene data show CDR1 as SGHTA and CDR2 as FQGNSA. This CDR3 region has 19 residues. The CDR3 protein is CASTLTGVRGLWEEGELFF. CDR3 sequence (DNA): TGTGCCAGCACCCTAACTGGCGTCAGGGGGCTGTGGGAGGAGGGGGAGCTGTTTTTT.

J is TRBJ1-3 and V is TRBV18, with 9 bases lining up with TRBD1. Germline-derived CDR1 and CDR2 are KGHSH and LQKENI. V lost 5 bases and J lost 3; bases outside the gene matches: 8. The CDR3 length is 16 residues. The CDR3 DNA is TGTGCCAGCTCATCCACAGGGGGCCTTAGTGGAAACACCATATATTTT. Amino acids: CASSSTGGLSGNTIYF.

A note on this clone: The junction departs from germline at one end; a sequencing error may be responsible. Other DNA sequences of this sample code for an identical CDR3. The genes are TRBV25-1 and TRBJ1-6, with TRBD1 matching over 8 bases. This CDR3 has 15 amino acids. The germline CDR1 and CDR2 sequences are MGHDK and SYGVNS. CDR3 nucleotide sequence: TGTGCCAGCAGCCTCGGACAGGGAGGGAATTCCCCCCTCCATTTT. Translating it yields CASSLGQGGNSPLHF.

The CDR3 region is CASSSTGTGLGELFF. The CDR3, as DNA: TGCGCCAGCAGCTCTACCGGGACAGGGCTAGGGGAGCTGTTTTTT. The chain links TRBV5-1 to TRBJ2-2; 9 bases agree with TRBD1. V lost 3 bases and J lost 8; bases outside the gene matches: 8. The CDR3 covers 15 residues. Per germline, CDR1 SGHRS and CDR2 YFSETQ. The full variable domain, its missing parts supplied by reference TRBV5-1 and TRBJ2-2, is KAGVTQTPRYLIKTRGQQVTLSCSPISGHRSVSWYQQTPGQGLQFLFEYFSETQRNKGNFPGRFSGRQFSNSRSEMNVSTLELGDSALYLCASSSTGTGLGELFFGEGSRLTVL.

This clone has just one count. The rearrangement links TRBV30 to TRBJ2-7; D is perhaps TRBD2 (7 bases). Trimming cost V 0 bases and J 6 bases, with 12 bases left between them. Germline V gene lookup returns CDR1 GTSNPN and CDR2 SVGIG (reference sequence). This CDR3 spans 13 amino acids. In DNA form, the CDR3 reads TGTGCCTGGAGTGTAGGAGGGGGGGTCGAGCAGTACTTC. This codes for CAWSVGGGVEQYF.

V is TRBV7-2 and J is TRBJ2-5; the match to TRBD2 covers 7 bases. Germline CDR1 SGHTA, CDR2 FQGNSA. The CDR3 totals 13 residues. V gave up 5 bases and J gave up 2 bases; unmatched junction bases: 2. As DNA, the CDR3 is TGTGCCAGCAGCCTCGGGGGGCAAGAGACCCAGTACTTC. Its protein is CASSLGGQETQYF.

V is TRBV27 and J is TRBJ2-5; 9 bases are shared with TRBD2. V lost 6 bases and J lost 0; bases outside the gene matches: 14. The CDR3 consists of 18 residues. The germline gives CDR1 MNHEY, CDR2 SMNVEV (reference sequence). CDR3 protein: CASSGRGLAGLYQETQYF. The CDR3, as DNA: TGTGCCAGCAGCGGCCGTGGGCTAGCGGGACTATACCAAGAGACCCAGTACTTC.

The chain carries TRBV28 and TRBJ1-6; tentative D call: TRBD1 (6 bases). V was clipped by 5 bases and J by 9 bases, with 14 bases between them. CDR1 is MDHEN and CDR2 is SYDVKM in the germline V gene. The CDR3 consists of 14 residues. The CDR3 sequence: CASSTGYGSSPLHF. The CDR3 coding sequence is TGTGCCAGCAGTACAGGGTATGGTAGTTCACCCCTCCACTTT.